Each of the 12 T cell receptor beta chains below was sequenced from the same sample in a study of cytomegalovirus exposure and HLA in healthy donors. PCR used 60 Vbeta primers and 13 Jbeta primers. Only in-frame clones appear in the TCRdb table, and some are missing; sequencing was by immunoSEQ multiplex PCR. The sample lists 180,000 or so clones, roughly 73% occurring once. Sequenced input: PBMCs. The origin of the receptors is a female donor in good health and CMV-seronegative.

The gene calls are TRBV4-1 and TRBJ1-5, with 12 nucleotides matching TRBD1. The germline V gene has CDR1 MGHRA and CDR2 YSYEKL. V dropped 4 bases and J dropped 7; count of bases not matched to a gene: 8. This CDR3 comprises 16 residues. The CDR3 loop is CASSLRDRGRGQPQHF. CDR3 sequence (DNA): TGCGCCAGCAGCCTCCGGGACAGGGGGCGAGGACAGCCCCAGCATTTT.

The chain is built from TRBV5-4 and TRBJ1-2, with 10 bases matching TRBD1. Germline CDR1 SGHNT, CDR2 YYREEE (reference sequence). The CDR3 has 17 residues. The ends lost 0 bases at V and 3 bases at J; junction bases unmatched: 8. The CDR3: CASSLETGGDIHYGYTF. CDR3 in DNA: TGTGCCAGCAGCTTGGAGACAGGGGGCGATATACACTATGGCTACACCTTC.

This clone was seen just once. This rearrangement joins TRBV5-1 to TRBJ1-3; 9 nucleotides match TRBD1. Germline V gene sequence: CDR1 SGHRS, CDR2 YFSETQ. V gave up 1 base and J gave up 10 bases; unmatched junction bases: 9. The CDR3 length is 15 residues. The CDR3 region is CASSLRTGDFETIYF. DNA of the CDR3: TGCGCCAGCAGCTTGAGGACAGGGGACTTCGAGACCATATATTTT.

The chain carries TRBV9 and TRBJ1-1; D is unclear. The germline CDR1 and CDR2 sequences are SGDLS and YYNGEE. The CDR3 spans 14 residues. V was shortened by 1 base and J by 2 bases, with 9 bases between the two germline ends. For the CDR3, the DNA is TGTGCCAGCAGCGTAACAGTTACAAACACTGAAGCTTTCTTT. Protein: CASSVTVTNTEAFF. The complete variable domain, with remaining parts taken from reference TRBV9 and TRBJ1-1, reads DSGVTQTPKHLITATGQRVTLRCSPRSGDLSVYWYQQSLDQGLQFLIQYYNGEERAKGNILERFSAQQFPDLHSELNLSSLELGDSALYFCASSVTVTNTEAFFGQGTRLTVV.

This chain links TRBV29-1 with TRBJ2-1, with 9 bases that match TRBD2. Germline V gives CDR1 SQVTM, CDR2 ANQGSEA. Unmatched junction bases numbered 6, after V lost 1 base and J lost 8 bases. This CDR3 is built from 14 residues. As DNA, the CDR3 is TGCAGCGTTGAAGGCCAGCGGGGGGTCTATGAGCAGTTCTTC. Residues: CSVEGQRGVYEQFF.

The rearrangement links TRBV2 to TRBJ1-2; 7 nucleotides line up with TRBD1. The J segment lost 0 bases and the V segment lost 8 bases, leaving 9 bases of the junction unmatched. Germline CDR1 SNHLY, CDR2 FYNNEI. CDR3 size: 15 residues. DNA of the CDR3: TGTGCCAGCCAAATTTCCGGGACAGCTAACTATGGCTACACCTTC. It translates to CASQISGTANYGYTF.

DNA for the CDR3: TGTGCCACCAGCAGGCCTGGGCTAAGCTCCTACGAGCAGTACTTC. Translation: CATSRPGLSSYEQYF. This sequence joins TRBV15 and TRBJ2-7; D remains unclear. CDR1 LNHNV and CDR2 YYDKDF come from the germline V gene (reference sequence). Between the trimmed V and J ends, which lost 3 bases and 0 bases, there was a span of 12 bases. CDR3 length: 15 residues.

This clone was counted a few times. CDR3 sequence: CASSPLAGSTDTQYF. CDR3 in DNA: TGTGCCAGCTCACCACTAGCGGGGAGCACAGATACGCAGTATTTT. The rearrangement links TRBV18 to TRBJ2-3; 8 bases agree with TRBD2. CDR3 length: 15 residues. Germline V CDR1 and CDR2: KGHSH, LQKENI. J gave up 0 bases and V 1 base, and 0 bases lay outside the gene matches.

Comments on this clone: A junction boundary mismatches the germline segment, possibly from a read error. This rearrangement joins TRBV7-9 to TRBJ2-2; D remains unclear. The V gene's germline CDR1 is SEHNR and CDR2 FQNEAQ (reference sequence). CDR3 size: 13 residues. The CDR3 region has the DNA TGTTCCAGCAGCTTATTAGCTCCCGGGGAGCTGTTTTTT. The encoded protein is CSSSLLAPGELFF.

This clone was seen only once. The CDR3 DNA follows: TGTGCCAGTAGTATTGAGGGGGGGACCACCTACGAGCAGTACTTC. Its translation is CASSIEGGTTYEQYF. The chain carries TRBV19 and TRBJ2-7, with a possible D match to TRBD2 (7 bases). Germline lookup yields CDR1 LNHDA and CDR2 SQIVND (reference sequence). There are 15 residues in the CDR3. V was trimmed by 3 bases and J by 2 bases, leaving 14 bases between them.

This clone was counted a few times. The chain has TRBV30 and TRBJ1-1; 7 nucleotides align to TRBD1. The CDR3 spans 14 residues. Looked up from germline, CDR1 is GTSNPN and CDR2 is SVGIG (reference sequence). V trimming: 5 bases; J trimming: 0 bases; junction bases outside the gene matches: 6. DNA of the CDR3: TGTGCCTGGGGGGGGACAGCGGTGAACACTGAAGCTTTCTTT. It encodes CAWGGTAVNTEAFF.

This clone turned up a few times. The V call is TRBV19, the J call TRBJ1-6, with 7 positions matching TRBD1. The CDR3 extends over 15 amino acids. CDR1 and CDR2 (germline): LNHDA, SQIVND (reference sequence). V shed 5 bases, J shed 3 bases, and the junction held 4 bases outside the gene matches. CDR3 DNA: TGTGCCAGTAGTTCCCGGGACAGCTATAATTCACCCCTCCACTTT. It encodes CASSSRDSYNSPLHF.